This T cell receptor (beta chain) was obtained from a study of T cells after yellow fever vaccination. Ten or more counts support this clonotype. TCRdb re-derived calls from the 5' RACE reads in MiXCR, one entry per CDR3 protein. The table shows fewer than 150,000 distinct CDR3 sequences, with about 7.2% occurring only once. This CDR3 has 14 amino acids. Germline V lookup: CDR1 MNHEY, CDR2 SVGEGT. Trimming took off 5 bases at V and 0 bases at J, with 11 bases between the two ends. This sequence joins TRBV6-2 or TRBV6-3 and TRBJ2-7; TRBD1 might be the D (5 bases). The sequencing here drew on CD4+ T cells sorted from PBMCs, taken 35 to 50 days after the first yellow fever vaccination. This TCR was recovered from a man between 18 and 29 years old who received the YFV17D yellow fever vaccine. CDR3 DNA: TGTGCCAGCAGTCGACAGTCCCTCTCCTACGAGCAGTACGTC. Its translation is CASSRQSLSYEQYV.